These 32 T cell receptor beta chains originate from one sample sequenced in a study of cytomegalovirus exposure and HLA in healthy donors. PCR was performed using 60 Vbeta and 13 Jbeta primers. Assay: immunoSEQ multiplex PCR; the TCRdb copy retains only in-frame clones and omits some. This table holds under 60,000 clones, around three quarters found once. The sample comprised PBMCs. The receptors shown here come from a woman between 35 and 50 years old in good health and CMV-seropositive.

V gene TRBV11-2 combines with J gene TRBJ2-3; 9 nucleotides agree with TRBD2. The CDR3 is 12 residues long. V trimming: 3 bases; J trimming: 15 bases; junction bases outside the gene matches: 7. Germline CDR1 is SGHAT and CDR2 is FQNNGV. The CDR3 protein is CASSFLAGRIYF. The CDR3 DNA sequence: TGTGCCAGCAGCTTTCTAGCGGGGCGGATTTATTTT.

The rearrangement joins TRBV7-8 to TRBJ2-1; TRBD2 aligns across 13 bases. The trim removed 4 bases at V and 4 bases at J, leaving 10 bases unmatched. Looked up from germline, CDR1 is SGHVS and CDR2 is FQNEAQ. The CDR3 covers 18 residues. In nucleotides, the CDR3 is TGTGCCAGCAGCTCTCAACCGGGACTAGCGGGGACTTACAATGAGCAGTTCTTC. This sequence encodes CASSSQPGLAGTYNEQFF.

J is TRBJ1-1 and V is TRBV7-9; 7 bases are shared with TRBD1. From germline, CDR1 is SEHNR and CDR2 FQNEAQ (reference sequence). J was trimmed by 8 bases and V by 5 bases; bases with no gene match: 5. This CDR3 region has 12 residues. The CDR3 is CASSRWDREAFF. CDR3 coding DNA: TGTGCCAGCAGCCGATGGGACAGAGAAGCTTTCTTT. Full variable domain (remainder filled in from reference TRBV7-9 and TRBJ1-1): DTGVSQNPRHKITKRGQNVTFRCDPISEHNRLYWYRQTLGQGPEFLTYFQNEAQLEKSRLLSDRFSAERPKGSFSTLEIQRTEQGDSAMYLCASSRWDREAFFGQGTRLTVV.

The chain is built from TRBV5-1 and TRBJ1-6, with unresolved D. V was clipped by 0 bases and J by 0 bases, with 7 bases between them. This CDR3 is 16 amino acids long. Germline lookup yields CDR1 SGHRS and CDR2 YFSETQ. The CDR3 nucleotides read TGCGCCAGCAGCTTGGACCGAGGCTCCTATAATTCACCCCTCCACTTT. Protein product: CASSLDRGSYNSPLHF.

The chain couples TRBV10-3 to TRBJ2-1; 10 positions agree with TRBD2. Germline assignment: CDR1 ENHRY and CDR2 SYGVKD. Trimming cost V 2 bases and J 2 bases; bases outside gene matches: 6. CDR3 length: 17 residues. CDR3 loop: CAISENLSGGPYNEQFF. The DNA for the CDR3 is TGTGCCATCAGTGAGAACCTTAGCGGGGGGCCCTACAATGAGCAGTTCTTC.

The V gene is TRBV19, the J gene TRBJ1-5, with TRBD1 matching 9 bases. Germline values: CDR1 LNHDA, CDR2 SQIVND (reference sequence). The CDR3 has 14 residues. The V gene end was trimmed by 9 bases and the J gene end by 6 bases; junction bases not matched to a gene: 9. The DNA for the CDR3 is TGTGCCAGCCGGGAGGACAGGGGCCCTCAGCCCCAGCATTTT. This translates into CASREDRGPQPQHF.

The rearrangement uses TRBV19 and TRBJ1-1; maybe TRBD1 (6 bases). The germline V gene has CDR1 LNHDA and CDR2 SQIVND (reference sequence). The germline V and J ends were trimmed by 8 bases and 4 bases, with 11 bases remaining between them. The CDR3 has 12 amino acids. CDR3 bases: TGTGCCAGTGTGGACAGTACCACTGAAGCTTTCTTT. Its protein product is CASVDSTTEAFF.

The V call is TRBV7-2, the J call TRBJ2-2; D might be TRBD2 (7 bases). V lost 3 bases and J 5 bases, leaving 25 bases between the germline ends. The germline CDR1 and CDR2 sequences are SGHTA and FQGNSA. The CDR3 is made up of 19 amino acids. CDR3 residues: CASSFQAYLGGGWTGELFF. The CDR3 bases are TGTGCCAGCAGCTTCCAGGCTTATCTAGGGGGGGGATGGACCGGGGAGCTGTTTTTT. Full variable domain (missing parts from reference TRBV7-2 and TRBJ2-2): GAGVSQSPSNKVTEKGKDVELRCDPISGHTALYWYRQSLGQGLEFLIYFQGNSAPDKSGLPSDRFSAERTGGSVSTLTIQRTQQEDSAVYLCASSFQAYLGGGWTGELFFGEGSRLTVL.

The V call is TRBV5-1, the J call TRBJ1-2; 8 bases line up with TRBD1. This CDR3 has 13 residues. The germline gives CDR1 SGHRS, CDR2 YFSETQ. V trimming: 4 bases; J trimming: 3 bases; junction bases outside the gene matches: 2. The CDR3 bases are TGCGCCAGCAGCGCGGACAGGGACTATGGCTACACCTTC. Amino acids: CASSADRDYGYTF.

The rearrangement links TRBV7-2 to TRBJ2-4; D is ambiguous. Germline CDR1 SGHTA, CDR2 FQGNSA. Trimming removed 4 bases at V and 3 bases at J, with 7 bases between. The CDR3 has 13 amino acids. Here the CDR3 reads CASSWRIKNIQYF. Written as DNA, the CDR3 is TGTGCCAGCAGCTGGCGGATCAAAAACATTCAGTACTTC.

This clone has a handful of counts. This sequence joins TRBV4-1 and TRBJ1-5; no firm D call. Trimming left V 0 bases short and J 7 bases short, with 13 bases between. Looked up from germline, CDR1 is MGHRA and CDR2 is YSYEKL. CDR3 length: 15 amino acids. This CDR3 is CASSQDGEGRQPQHF. The CDR3 DNA reads TGCGCCAGCAGCCAAGATGGGGAGGGCAGACAGCCCCAGCATTTT.

The genes are TRBV11-2 and TRBJ2-5; 7 nucleotides align to TRBD2. The CDR3 extends over 13 amino acids. Per the germline V gene, CDR1 is SGHAT and CDR2 is FQNNGV. With 10 bases clipped from V and 4 bases from J, the junction kept 9 bases outside the gene matches. The CDR3 spells CATLGGAPETQYF. The CDR3 bases are TGTGCCACCCTGGGAGGGGCCCCAGAGACCCAGTACTTC. Looking up the rest from reference TRBV11-2 and TRBJ2-5 gives the full variable domain: EAGVAQSPRYKIIEKRQSVAFWCNPISGHATLYWYQQILGQGPKLLIQFQNNGVVDDSQLPKDRFSAERLKGVDSTLKIQPAKLEDSAVYLCATLGGAPETQYFGPGTRLLVL.

This clone has a single count. The CDR3 loop reads CASSLDREYGYTF. The CDR3 DNA reads TGTGCCAGCAGCTTGGACAGGGAGTATGGCTACACCTTC. This chain joins TRBV5-4 and TRBJ1-2; D possibly corresponds to TRBD1 (6 bases). V was pared by 0 bases and J by 5 bases, with 8 bases between. From germline, CDR1 is SGHNT and CDR2 YYREEE (reference sequence). The CDR3 is 13 residues long.

The rearrangement links TRBV20-1 to TRBJ1-1, with D hard to call. With 5 bases removed from V and 8 bases from J, the gap between germline ends came to 9 bases. Germline V gene sequence: CDR1 DFQATT, CDR2 SNEGSKA (reference sequence). The CDR3 sequence is 10 residues long. CDR3 sequence: CSAVGSEAFF. Here the CDR3 DNA reads TGCAGTGCTGTCGGTTCCGAAGCTTTCTTT.

This clone was observed a few times. The chain carries TRBV18 and TRBJ2-7; TRBD1 might be the D (6 bases). Trimming removed 8 bases at V and 3 bases at J, with 14 bases between. The V gene's germline CDR1 is KGHSH and CDR2 LQKENI. The CDR3 has 13 residues. The CDR3 region has the DNA TGTGCCAGCCGAACCACAGGGATCTACGAGCAGTACTTC. Translation: CASRTTGIYEQYF. Combining the CDR3 with reference TRBV18 and TRBJ2-7 gives the whole variable domain NAGVMQNPRHLVRRRGQEARLRCSPMKGHSHVYWYRQLPEEGLKFMVYLQKENIIDESGMPKERFSAEFPKEGPSILRIQQVVRGDSAAYFCASRTTGIYEQYFGPGTRLTVT.

The chain combines TRBV4-3 with TRBJ1-3; no clear D gene. The CDR3 has 15 residues. The germline gives CDR1 LGHNA, CDR2 YSLEER. Trimming stripped 0 bases from V and 8 bases from J, with 14 bases between. CDR3 DNA: TGCGCCAGCAGCCAAGATCTCCGCTGGGAGCACACCATATATTTT. Its translation: CASSQDLRWEHTIYF.

The J gene is TRBJ1-1, the V gene TRBV2; D may be TRBD1 (5 bases). Germline V gene data show CDR1 as SNHLY and CDR2 as FYNNEI. The CDR3 is made up of 15 amino acids. V shed 2 bases and J shed 3 bases, with 13 bases lying between them. The CDR3 loop is CASSERSRVYTEAFF. In nucleotides, the CDR3 is TGTGCCAGCAGTGAAAGGAGCAGGGTGTACACTGAAGCTTTCTTT.

This chain links TRBV14 with TRBJ1-1; D call uncertain. V was shortened by 0 bases and J by 0 bases, with 8 bases between the two germline ends. CDR1 and CDR2 (germline): SGHDN, FVKESK. The CDR3 has 15 residues. CDR3 in DNA: TGTGCCAGCAGCCAAGACAGGATCATGAACACTGAAGCTTTCTTT. It is translated as CASSQDRIMNTEAFF.

This chain connects TRBV6-1 to TRBJ1-4, with 8 bases aligning to TRBD1. J was trimmed by 4 bases and V by 5 bases; bases with no gene match: 6. There are 15 residues in the CDR3. CDR1 and CDR2 (germline): MNHNS, SASEGT. CDR3 region: CASSSTTGVNEKLFF. The CDR3 DNA sequence: TGTGCCAGCAGTTCGACGACAGGGGTTAATGAAAAACTGTTTTTT.

Comment on this clone: The junction differs from germline at one of its ends, possibly a read error. V is TRBV11-2 and J is TRBJ1-3, with D maybe TRBD1 (5 bases). Germline V lookup: CDR1 SGHAT, CDR2 FQNNGV. This CDR3 comprises 13 residues. The CDR3 DNA is TGTGCCACCAGCCAGGGATGGGGAAACACCATATATTTT. This gives the protein CATSQGWGNTIYF.

The rearrangement joins TRBV6-5 to TRBJ2-6; tentative D call: TRBD1 (5 bases). CDR1 is MNHEY and CDR2 is SVGAGI in the germline V gene. V shed 6 bases and J shed 1 base, with 10 bases lying between them. This CDR3 region has 15 residues. The CDR3 nucleotides are TGTGCCAGCAGGAGGACAAGGTCTGGGGCCAACGTCCTGACTTTC. It encodes CASRRTRSGANVLTF.

The rearrangement joins TRBV7-8 to TRBJ1-3, with TRBD1 matching over 10 bases. Trimming at V came to 4 bases and at J to 2 bases, leaving 5 bases not matched to a gene. Germline V gives CDR1 SGHVS, CDR2 FQNEAQ. CDR3 size: 16 residues. In DNA, the CDR3 is TGTGCCAGCAGCTCCAGAGACAGGGGGCCTGGAAACACCATATATTTT. Amino acids: CASSSRDRGPGNTIYF.

The rearrangement uses TRBV18 and TRBJ1-3; the D gene is possibly TRBD1 (6 bases). V lost 3 bases to trimming and J lost 6 bases, with 15 bases between them. The CDR3 runs 15 residues. CDR1 is KGHSH and CDR2 is LQKENI in the germline V gene. The CDR3 DNA reads TGTGCCAGCTCACCGTTACAGGGTGATGTAAACACCATATATTTT. Protein sequence: CASSPLQGDVNTIYF.

This clone appeared once. This sequence joins TRBV7-9 and TRBJ2-2; possibly TRBD2 for D (5 bases). The germline CDR1 and CDR2 sequences are SEHNR and FQNEAQ (reference sequence). CDR3 size: 13 residues. Trimming shortened V by 5 bases and J by 2 bases, and 6 bases separated the two germline ends. The chain's CDR3 is CASSRDNTGELFF. The CDR3 nucleotides read TGTGCCAGCAGCCGGGATAACACCGGGGAGCTGTTTTTT.

This clone showed up just a few times. This chain uses TRBV13 with TRBJ2-7; 13 bases are a match to TRBD2. The J segment lost 4 bases and the V segment lost 4 bases, leaving 4 bases of the junction unmatched. CDR3 length: 15 residues. Germline V lookup: CDR1 PRHDT, CDR2 FYEKMQ (reference sequence). In nucleotides, the CDR3 is TGTGCCAGCAGCTCCCAACTAGCGGGGGGGTACGAGCAGTACTTC. This sequence encodes CASSSQLAGGYEQYF.

V and J are TRBV6-6 and TRBJ1-5; the match to TRBD1 covers 7 bases. This CDR3 is 16 amino acids long. Trimming removed 2 bases from V and 4 bases from J; junction bases left unmatched: 8. Germline CDR1 reads MNHNY; CDR2 reads SVGAGI (reference sequence). This CDR3 is CASSYRGGTENQPQHF. DNA for the CDR3: TGTGCCAGCAGTTACCGGGGGGGGACAGAGAATCAGCCCCAGCATTTT.

This clone was picked up a small number of times. The rearrangement links TRBV6-6 to TRBJ1-2, with D perhaps matching TRBD1 (5 bases). V dropped 4 bases and J dropped 8 bases, with 14 bases sitting between them. The CDR3 is made up of 13 amino acids. CDR1 and CDR2 from the germline V gene are MNHNY and SVGAGI (reference sequence). In DNA, the CDR3 is TGTGCCAGCAGTTCCCTGCAGGGCCGGGGCTACACCTTC. It specifies CASSSLQGRGYTF.

V gene TRBV7-9 combines with J gene TRBJ1-3, with D perhaps TRBD1 (5 bases). Germline V CDR1 and CDR2: SEHNR, FQNEAQ (reference sequence). The V gene lost 1 base and the J gene lost 7 bases, with 17 bases spanning the gap. The CDR3 is 16 residues long. For the CDR3, the DNA is TGTGCCAGCAGCTTAGAATGGGGCAGTCGGGGGAACACCATATATTTT. Its translation is CASSLEWGSRGNTIYF. Full variable domain (rest looked up from reference TRBV7-9 and TRBJ1-3): DTGVSQNPRHKITKRGQNVTFRCDPISEHNRLYWYRQTLGQGPEFLTYFQNEAQLEKSRLLSDRFSAERPKGSFSTLEIQRTEQGDSAMYLCASSLEWGSRGNTIYFGEGSWLTVV.

This clone was recorded only once. The chain employs TRBV7-9 and TRBJ2-5; perhaps TRBD1 as D (6 bases). CDR1 is SEHNR, CDR2 FQNEAQ, per germline (reference sequence). This CDR3 contains 19 residues. V lost 4 bases and J lost 1, with 25 bases in between. Here the CDR3 DNA reads TGTGCCAGCAGCTACCCCCCCCACCGGGTAGGCAGGGGCCAAGAGACCCAGTACTTC. Protein product: CASSYPPHRVGRGQETQYF.

To note about this clone: At one of its ends the junction is not consistent with the germline gene, which may arise from a read error. This chain uses TRBV4-1 with TRBJ2-7, with D unresolved. CDR3 size: 14 residues. Germline CDR1 MGHRA, CDR2 YSYEKL. The DNA for the CDR3 is TGCGCCAGCAGCCAAGATAGACTCTCCCACGAGCAGTACTTC. This encodes CASSQDRLSHEQYF.

This chain joins TRBV9 and TRBJ2-5; perhaps TRBD2 as D (6 bases). CDR1 and CDR2 from the germline V gene are SGDLS and YYNGEE. V was pared by 3 bases and J by 4 bases, with 19 bases between. The CDR3 is made up of 16 amino acids. The CDR3 sequence is CASSAEGGFEGETQYF. CDR3 bases: TGTGCCAGCAGCGCGGAGGGCGGATTTGAGGGAGAGACCCAGTACTTC.

The chain employs TRBV19 and TRBJ2-2; D is ambiguous. The CDR3 has 13 residues. Germline assignment: CDR1 LNHDA and CDR2 SQIVND (reference sequence). V was clipped by 3 bases and J by 4 bases, with 6 bases between them. CDR3 DNA: TGTGCCAGTAGTATTACTGTCACCGGGGAGCTGTTTTTT. This translates into CASSITVTGELFF.